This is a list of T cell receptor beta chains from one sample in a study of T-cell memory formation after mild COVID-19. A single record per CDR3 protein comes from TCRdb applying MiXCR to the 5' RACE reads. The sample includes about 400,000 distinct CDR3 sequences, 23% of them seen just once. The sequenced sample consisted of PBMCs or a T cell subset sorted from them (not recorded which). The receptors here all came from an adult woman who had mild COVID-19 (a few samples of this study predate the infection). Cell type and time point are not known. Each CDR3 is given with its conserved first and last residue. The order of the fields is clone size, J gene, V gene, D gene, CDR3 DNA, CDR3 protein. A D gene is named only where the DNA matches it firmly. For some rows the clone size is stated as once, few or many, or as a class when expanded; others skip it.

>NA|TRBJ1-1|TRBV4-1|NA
TGCGCCAGCAGCTTACAGTTCATGAACACTGAAGCTTTCTTT
CASSLQFMNTEAFF
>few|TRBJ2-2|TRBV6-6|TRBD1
TGTGCCAGCAGACCCAACAGGGGCGGCGGGGAGCTGTTTTTT
CASRPNRGGGELFF
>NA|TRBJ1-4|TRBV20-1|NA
TGCAGTGCTAGAGATCGGACGGACCGGACAACTAATGAAAAACTGTTTTTT
CSARDRTDRTTNEKLFF
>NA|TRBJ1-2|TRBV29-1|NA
TGCAGCGGGGGAGGGATCTATGGCTACACCTTC
CSGGGIYGYTF
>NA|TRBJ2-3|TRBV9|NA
TGTGCCAGCAGCGTACGAAATAGCGAGGCAGATACGCAGTATTTT
CASSVRNSEADTQYF
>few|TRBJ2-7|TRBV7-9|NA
TGTGCCATAGAGGCGGGGATCGAGCAGTACTTC
CAIEAGIEQYF
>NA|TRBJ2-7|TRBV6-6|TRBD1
TGTGCCAGCAGTACCTCCGGGACAGGGGGGGCCTACGAGCAGTACTTC
CASSTSGTGGAYEQYF
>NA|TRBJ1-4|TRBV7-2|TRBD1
TGTGCCAGCAGCCCCAGACACAGGGGTCGCGAAAAACTGTTTTTT
CASSPRHRGREKLFF
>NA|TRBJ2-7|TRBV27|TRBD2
TGTGCCAGCAGGATCGTAGGGACTAGCGGGTCGAGCTCCTACGAGCAGTACTTC
CASRIVGTSGSSSYEQYF
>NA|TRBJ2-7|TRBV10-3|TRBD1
TGTGCCATCAGTGAACCTCTGACAGGGGGCCCCTACGAGCAGTACTTC
CAISEPLTGGPYEQYF
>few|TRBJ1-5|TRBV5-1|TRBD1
TGCGCCAGCAAAGCAGGGGGCGCGCGCAATCAGCCCCAGCATTTT
CASKAGGARNQPQHF
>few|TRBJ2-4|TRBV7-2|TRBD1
TGTGCCAGCAGCCCCCCGGGACAGCAAAACATTCAGTACTTC
CASSPPGQQNIQYF
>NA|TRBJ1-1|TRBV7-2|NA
TGTGCCAGCAGCTGGGGTATGAACACTGAAGCTTTCTTT
CASSWGMNTEAFF
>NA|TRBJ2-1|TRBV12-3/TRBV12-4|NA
TGTGCCAGCGCCCGGGACGATTACAATGAGCAGTTCTTC
CASARDDYNEQFF
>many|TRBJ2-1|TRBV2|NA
TGTGCCAGCAGGGCCTTTTGGGGGGGCGGCCACAATGAGCAGTTCTTC
CASRAFWGGGHNEQFF
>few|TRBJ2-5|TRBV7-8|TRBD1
TGTGCCAGCAGTGATAAGGGGGCCCAAGAGACCCAGTACTTC
CASSDKGAQETQYF
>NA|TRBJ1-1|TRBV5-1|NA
TGCGCCAGCAGCCCGACAGATTTGATGGGGAACACTGAAGCTTTCTTT
CASSPTDLMGNTEAFF
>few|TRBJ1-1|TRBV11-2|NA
TGTGCCAGCGGTGTGTACACTGAAGCTTTCTTT
CASGVYTEAFF
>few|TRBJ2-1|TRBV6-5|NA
TGTGCCAGCAGTTACTCTAGCCGGGGCCTCTCCTACAATGAGCAGTTCTTC
CASSYSSRGLSYNEQFF
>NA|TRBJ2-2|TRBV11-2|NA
TGTGCCAGCAGCTACCAGGGCCTGAACACCGGGGAGCTGTTTTTT
CASSYQGLNTGELFF
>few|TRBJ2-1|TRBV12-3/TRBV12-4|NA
TGTGCCAGCAGTTCAGCGACAGACGAGTACAATGAGCAGTTCTTC
CASSSATDEYNEQFF
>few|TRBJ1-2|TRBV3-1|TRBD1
TGTGCCAGCAGCCGAGGGACAGAGAACTATGGCTACACCTTC
CASSRGTENYGYTF
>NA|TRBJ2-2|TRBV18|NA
TGTGCCAGCTCCCTGATGGACGGTAACACCGGGGAGCTGTTTTTT
CASSLMDGNTGELFF
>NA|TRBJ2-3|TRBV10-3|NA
TGTGCCATCAGTGCTGGGGGAGACTCAGATACGCAGTATTTT
CAISAGGDSDTQYF
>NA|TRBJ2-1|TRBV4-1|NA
TGCGCCAGCAGCCTAACACGGGACCTGCTAGGAAATGAGCAGTTCTTC
CASSLTRDLLGNEQFF
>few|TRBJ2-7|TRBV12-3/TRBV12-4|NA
TGTGCCAGCAGTCCAAGGGGGGATTATGTCTACGAGCAGTACTTC
CASSPRGDYVYEQYF
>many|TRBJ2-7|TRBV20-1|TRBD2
TGCAGTGCTAGAGATCTAGCGGGGGCCTACGAGCAGTACTTC
CSARDLAGAYEQYF
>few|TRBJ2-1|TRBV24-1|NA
TGTGCCACCAGTGATTGGCGGAGCTCCTACAATGAGCAGTTCTTC
CATSDWRSSYNEQFF
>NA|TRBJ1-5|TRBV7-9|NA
TGTGCCAGCAGTAAATATAGCAATCAGCCCCAGCATTTT
CASSKYSNQPQHF
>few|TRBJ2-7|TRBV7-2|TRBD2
TGTGCCAGCAGCCGATCTAGCGGGACGGGGGGCGAGCAGTACTTC
CASSRSSGTGGEQYF
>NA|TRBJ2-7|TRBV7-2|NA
TGTGCCAGCAGCTTATCAGGCCAGTACGAGCAGTACTTC
CASSLSGQYEQYF
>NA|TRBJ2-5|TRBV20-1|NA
TGCAGCGCGCTTGGGTCCCGACAGCAAGAGACCCAGTACTTC
CSALGSRQQETQYF
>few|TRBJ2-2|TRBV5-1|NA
TGCGCCAGCAGCTTGACAGGGAGAATAAACACCGGGGAGCTGTTTTTT
CASSLTGRINTGELFF
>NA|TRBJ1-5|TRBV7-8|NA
TGTGCCAGCAGTAACCCCCCCCAGGGTCAGCCCCAGCATTTT
CASSNPPQGQPQHF
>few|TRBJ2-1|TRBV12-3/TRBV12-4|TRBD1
TGTGCCAGCAGTTTCCGGGACAGGCCATACAATGAGCAGTTCTTC
CASSFRDRPYNEQFF
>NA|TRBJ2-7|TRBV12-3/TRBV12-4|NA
TGTGCCAGCAGTCCCAGGAAGGCCCCCTACGAGCAGTACTTC
CASSPRKAPYEQYF
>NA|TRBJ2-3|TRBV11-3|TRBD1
TGTGCCAGCAGCTCTCGACAGGGTGGGGATACGCAGTATTTT
CASSSRQGGDTQYF
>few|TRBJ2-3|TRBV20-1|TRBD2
TGCAGTGCCAACGGGGGGCTAGCGGGGCCTGCGGATACGCAGTATTTT
CSANGGLAGPADTQYF
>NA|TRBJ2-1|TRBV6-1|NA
TGTGCCACAGGGGTAGGACTCTTTGTTAATGAGCAGTTCTTC
CATGVGLFVNEQFF
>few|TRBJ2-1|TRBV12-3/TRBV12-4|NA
TGTGCCAGCAGTATGAGTGGGAATGAGCAGTTCTTC
CASSMSGNEQFF
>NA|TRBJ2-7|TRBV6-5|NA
TGTGCCAGCATCGCGGCAGGGAAAGCCTACGAGCAGTACTTC
CASIAAGKAYEQYF
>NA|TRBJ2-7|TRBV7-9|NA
TGTGCCAGCAGCTTAGAAGGAGGTCTTTCCTACGAGCAGTACTTC
CASSLEGGLSYEQYF
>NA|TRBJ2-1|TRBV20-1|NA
TGCAGTGCCCCGACCCACAATGAGCAGTTCTTC
CSAPTHNEQFF
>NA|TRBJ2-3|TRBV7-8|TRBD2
TGTGCCAGCAGCCCCCTACTCCGACTAGCGGGAGGGCCGAGCACAGATACGCAGTATTTT
CASSPLLRLAGGPSTDTQYF
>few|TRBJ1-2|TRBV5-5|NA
TGTGCCAGCAGGCCTGGGTATAGCTATGGCTACACCTTC
CASRPGYSYGYTF
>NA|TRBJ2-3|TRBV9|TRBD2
TGTGCCAGCAGTTCTACTAGCGGGAGGGCCACAGATACGCAGTATTTT
CASSSTSGRATDTQYF
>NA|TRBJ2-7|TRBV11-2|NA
TGTGCCAGCAGCTCGGCCGGAGGGCCTTCCTACGAGCAGTACTTC
CASSSAGGPSYEQYF
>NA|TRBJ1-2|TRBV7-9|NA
TGTGCCAGCAGCCTGTCGGATGACTTGAACTATGGCTACACCTTC
CASSLSDDLNYGYTF
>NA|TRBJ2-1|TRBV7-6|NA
TGTGCCAGCAGCTTACGCCAGGGGTCGGATGAGCAGTTCTTC
CASSLRQGSDEQFF
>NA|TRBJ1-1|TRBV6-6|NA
TGTGCCAGCAGTTACCCCCCTTCGAGAGAGGACACTGAAGCTTTCTTT
CASSYPPSREDTEAFF
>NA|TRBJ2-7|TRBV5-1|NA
TGCGCCAGCAGCCCCCGTTTCGGCGGGAATTCCTACGAGCAGTACTTC
CASSPRFGGNSYEQYF
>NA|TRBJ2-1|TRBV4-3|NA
TGCGCCAGCAGCCAGGGGCTATTGGCGTTCTCCTACAATGAGCAGTTCTTC
CASSQGLLAFSYNEQFF
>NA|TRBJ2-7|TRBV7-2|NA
TGTGCCAGCAGCTCTAAGGCCCCCCAGAGGGTGAGCGGGACAAGAACGTACGAGCAGTACTTC
CASSSKAPQRVSGTRTYEQYF
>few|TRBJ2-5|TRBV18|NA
TGTGCCAGCTCACCACAGGGCCTCGGCGAAGAGACCCAGTACTTC
CASSPQGLGEETQYF